These 7 T cell receptor beta chains originate from one sample sequenced in a study of blood T cell repertoires in COVID-19. Sequencing used immunoSEQ multiplex PCR; TCRdb keeps in-frame clones, though not all of them. The profile shows more than 300,000 clones, around 88% of them singletons. Sequences were obtained from peripheral blood. Every receptor here comes from a woman younger than 45 with COVID-19, enrolled during active disease.

This sequence joins TRBV13 and TRBJ2-5, with D unresolved. V lost 1 base and J 2 bases, leaving 8 bases between the germline ends. The CDR3 is 14 residues long. Germline CDR1 PRHDT, CDR2 FYEKMQ (reference sequence). CDR3 sequence reads: CASSLDAFQETQYF. The CDR3 DNA sequence: TGTGCCAGCAGCTTAGACGCGTTTCAAGAGACCCAGTACTTC.

In regard to this clone: Its ends do not fully match the called genes, so a read error is possible. The same CDR3 can be traced to other DNA sequences in this sample. The chain uses TRBV3-1 (or the pseudogene TRBV3-2) and TRBJ1-3; D call uncertain. CDR3 length: 13 amino acids. Germline lookup yields CDR1 LGHDT and CDR2 YNNKEL (reference sequence). CDR3 loop: CASSQTQGNTIYF. Here the CDR3 DNA reads TGCGCCAGCAGCCAGACACAGGGAAACACCATATATTTT.

The chain uses TRBV13 and TRBJ2-1; D is possibly TRBD2 (6 bases). The CDR3 has 15 residues. V was clipped by 1 base and J by 5 bases, with 12 bases between them. Germline CDR1 reads PRHDT; CDR2 reads FYEKMQ (reference sequence). The CDR3 sequence: CASSLEEGADNEQFF. The CDR3 bases are TGTGCCAGCAGCTTAGAGGAGGGTGCCGACAATGAGCAGTTCTTC.

This clone occurred once. The chain carries TRBV19 and TRBJ1-2, with D unresolved. V was trimmed by 7 bases and J by 4 bases, leaving 25 bases between them. Germline CDR1 reads LNHDA; CDR2 reads SQIVND (reference sequence). The CDR3 sequence is 17 residues long. The CDR3 loop is CASITTSAGGGLYGYTF. CDR3 nucleotide sequence: TGTGCCAGTATTACCACATCAGCAGGAGGAGGGCTCTATGGCTACACCTTC.

The chain employs TRBV2 and TRBJ2-7, with 8 bases fitting TRBD1. Germline values: CDR1 SNHLY, CDR2 FYNNEI. The CDR3 has 13 amino acids. With 7 bases clipped from V and 6 bases from J, the junction kept 8 bases outside the gene matches. CDR3 DNA sequence: TGTGCCAGCACAAGGGAGACAGGGGCCGAGCAGTACTTC. Translated: CASTRETGAEQYF.

The chain combines TRBV19 with TRBJ1-3, with TRBD1 matching over 8 bases. V gave up 3 bases and J gave up 0 bases; unmatched junction bases: 10. This CDR3 spans 18 amino acids. The germline CDR1 and CDR2 sequences are LNHDA and SQIVND (reference sequence). This chain's CDR3 is CASSIGKNRGYSGNTIYF. CDR3 coding DNA: TGTGCCAGTAGTATTGGGAAGAACAGGGGGTACTCTGGAAACACCATATATTTT.

The chain joins TRBV2 to TRBJ1-2; 7 bases agree with TRBD1. Trimming cost V 6 bases and J 4 bases; bases outside gene matches: 11. The CDR3 is 15 amino acids. Germline values: CDR1 SNHLY, CDR2 FYNNEI. In DNA, the CDR3 is TGTGCCAGCAGAGATCCCGGGACAGAGACCTATGGCTACACCTTC. Its translation is CASRDPGTETYGYTF.